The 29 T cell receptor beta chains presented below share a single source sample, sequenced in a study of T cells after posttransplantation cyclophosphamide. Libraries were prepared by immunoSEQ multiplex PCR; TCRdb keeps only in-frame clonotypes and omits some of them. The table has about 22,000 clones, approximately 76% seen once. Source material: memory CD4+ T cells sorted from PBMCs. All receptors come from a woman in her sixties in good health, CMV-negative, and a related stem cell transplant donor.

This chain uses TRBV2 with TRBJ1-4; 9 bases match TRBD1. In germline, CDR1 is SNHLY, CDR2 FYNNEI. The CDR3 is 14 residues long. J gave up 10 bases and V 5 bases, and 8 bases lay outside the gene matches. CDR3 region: CASSLRGQGGKLFF. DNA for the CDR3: TGTGCCAGCAGTCTTAGGGGACAGGGAGGAAAACTGTTTTTT.

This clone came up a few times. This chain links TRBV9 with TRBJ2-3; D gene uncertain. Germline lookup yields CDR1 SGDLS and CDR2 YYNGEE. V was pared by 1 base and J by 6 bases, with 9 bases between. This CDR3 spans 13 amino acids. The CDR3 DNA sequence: TGTGCCAGCAGCGTACCCCCCGTGGATACGCAGTATTTT. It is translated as CASSVPPVDTQYF.

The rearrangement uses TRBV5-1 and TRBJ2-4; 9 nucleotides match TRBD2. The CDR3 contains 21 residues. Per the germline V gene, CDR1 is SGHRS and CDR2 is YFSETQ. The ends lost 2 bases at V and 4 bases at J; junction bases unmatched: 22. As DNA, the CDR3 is TGCGCCAGCAGCTTCTTGGACAGATTGGGGTCTCGGACTAGCGAGAAAAACATTCAGTACTTC. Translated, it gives CASSFLDRLGSRTSEKNIQYF.

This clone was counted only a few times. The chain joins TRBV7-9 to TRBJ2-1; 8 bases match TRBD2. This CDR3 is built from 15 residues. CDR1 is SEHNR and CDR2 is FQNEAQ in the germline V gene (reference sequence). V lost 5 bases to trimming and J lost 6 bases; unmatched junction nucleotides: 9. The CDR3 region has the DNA TGTGCCAGCAGCGAACGGGGGACTAGGAGCAATGAGCAGTTCTTC. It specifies CASSERGTRSNEQFF.

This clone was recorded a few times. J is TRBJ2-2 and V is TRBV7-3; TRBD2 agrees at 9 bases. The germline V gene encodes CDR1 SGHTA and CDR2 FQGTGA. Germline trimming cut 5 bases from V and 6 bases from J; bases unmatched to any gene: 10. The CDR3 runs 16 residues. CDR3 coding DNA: TGTGCCAGCAGCCAAGCCAGCGGGGGGTTGGCCGGGGAGCTGTTTTTT. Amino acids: CASSQASGGLAGELFF.

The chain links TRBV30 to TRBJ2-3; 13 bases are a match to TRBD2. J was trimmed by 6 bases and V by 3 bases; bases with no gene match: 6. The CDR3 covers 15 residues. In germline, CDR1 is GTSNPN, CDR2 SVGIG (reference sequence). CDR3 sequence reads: CAWRRLAGGWDTQYF. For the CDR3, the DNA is TGTGCCTGGAGGAGACTAGCGGGGGGTTGGGATACGCAGTATTTT. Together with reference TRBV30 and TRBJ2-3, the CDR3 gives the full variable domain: SQTIHQWPATLVQPVGSPLSLECTVEGTSNPNLYWYRQAAGRGLQLLFYSVGIGQISSEVPQNLSASRPQDRQFILSSKKLLLSDSGFYLCAWRRLAGGWDTQYFGPGTRLTVL.

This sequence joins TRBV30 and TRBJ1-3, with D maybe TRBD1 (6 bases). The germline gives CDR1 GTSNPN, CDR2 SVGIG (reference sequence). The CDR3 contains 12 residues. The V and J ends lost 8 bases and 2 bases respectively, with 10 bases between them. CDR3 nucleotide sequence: TGTGCCATAGGACAGACTGGAAACACCATATATTTT. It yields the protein CAIGQTGNTIYF.

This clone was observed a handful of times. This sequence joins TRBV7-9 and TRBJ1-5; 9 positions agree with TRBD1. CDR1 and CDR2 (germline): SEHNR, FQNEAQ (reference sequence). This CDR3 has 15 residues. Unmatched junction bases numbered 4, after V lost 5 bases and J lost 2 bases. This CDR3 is CASSRDRVGNQPQHF. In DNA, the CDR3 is TGTGCCAGCAGCCGGGACAGGGTAGGCAATCAGCCCCAGCATTTT.

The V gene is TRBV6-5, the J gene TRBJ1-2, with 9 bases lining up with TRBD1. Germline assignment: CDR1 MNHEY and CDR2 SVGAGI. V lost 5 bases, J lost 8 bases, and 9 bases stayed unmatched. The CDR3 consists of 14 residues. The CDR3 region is CASSTDRGAWGYTF. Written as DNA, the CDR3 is TGTGCCAGCAGTACGGACAGGGGTGCTTGGGGCTACACCTTC.

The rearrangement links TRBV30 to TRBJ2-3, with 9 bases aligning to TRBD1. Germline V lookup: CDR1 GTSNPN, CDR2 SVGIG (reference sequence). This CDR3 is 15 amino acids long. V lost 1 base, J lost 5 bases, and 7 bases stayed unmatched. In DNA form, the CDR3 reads TGTGCCTGGAGTGGGGACAGGGCCGCAGGAGATACGCAGTATTTT. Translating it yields CAWSGDRAAGDTQYF.

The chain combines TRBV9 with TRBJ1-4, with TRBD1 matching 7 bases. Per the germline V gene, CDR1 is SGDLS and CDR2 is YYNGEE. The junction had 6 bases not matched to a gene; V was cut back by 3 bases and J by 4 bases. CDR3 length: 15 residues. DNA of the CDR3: TGTGCCAGCAGCGCGAGGGGGCAGGGTAATGAAAAACTGTTTTTT. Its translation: CASSARGQGNEKLFF.

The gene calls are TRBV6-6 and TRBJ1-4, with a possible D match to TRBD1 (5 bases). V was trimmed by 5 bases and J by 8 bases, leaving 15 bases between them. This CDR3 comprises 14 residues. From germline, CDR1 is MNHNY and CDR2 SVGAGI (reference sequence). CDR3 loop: CASSTPWGEEKLFF. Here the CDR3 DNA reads TGTGCCAGCAGTACTCCCTGGGGCGAGGAAAAACTGTTTTTT.

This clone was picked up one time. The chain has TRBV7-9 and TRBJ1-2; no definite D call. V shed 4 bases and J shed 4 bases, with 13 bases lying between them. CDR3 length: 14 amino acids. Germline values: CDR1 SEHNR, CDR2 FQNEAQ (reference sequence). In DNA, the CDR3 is TGTGCCAGCAGCTCTCAGGCTCCTGGCTATGGCTACACCTTC. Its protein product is CASSSQAPGYGYTF.

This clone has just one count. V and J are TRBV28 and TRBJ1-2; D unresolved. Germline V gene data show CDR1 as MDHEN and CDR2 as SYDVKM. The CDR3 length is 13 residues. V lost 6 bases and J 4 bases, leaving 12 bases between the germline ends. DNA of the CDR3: TGTGCCAGCAGCCAACAGCCCACCTATGGCTACACCTTC. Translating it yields CASSQQPTYGYTF.

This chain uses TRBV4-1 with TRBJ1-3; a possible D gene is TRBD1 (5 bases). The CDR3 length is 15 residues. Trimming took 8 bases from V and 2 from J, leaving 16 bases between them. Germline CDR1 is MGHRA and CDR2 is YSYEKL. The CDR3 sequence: CASAGLEMPGNTIYF. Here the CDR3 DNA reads TGCGCCAGCGCGGGGCTCGAAATGCCTGGAAACACCATATATTTT.

CDR3 loop: CASSPGGSGNTIYF. The DNA of the CDR3 is TGCGCCAGCAGCCCAGGGGGCTCTGGAAACACCATATATTTT. This chain uses TRBV5-1 with TRBJ1-3; TRBD1 aligns across 7 bases. Germline V gives CDR1 SGHRS, CDR2 YFSETQ. J was trimmed by 0 bases and V by 4 bases; bases with no gene match: 1. This CDR3 contains 14 residues.

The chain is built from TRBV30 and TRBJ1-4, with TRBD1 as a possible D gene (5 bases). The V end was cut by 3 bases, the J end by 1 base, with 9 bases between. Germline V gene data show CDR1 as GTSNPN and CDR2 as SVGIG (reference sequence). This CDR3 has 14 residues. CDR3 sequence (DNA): TGTGCCTGGAGGGGGGGAGGAACTAATGAAAAACTGTTTTTT. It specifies CAWRGGGTNEKLFF.

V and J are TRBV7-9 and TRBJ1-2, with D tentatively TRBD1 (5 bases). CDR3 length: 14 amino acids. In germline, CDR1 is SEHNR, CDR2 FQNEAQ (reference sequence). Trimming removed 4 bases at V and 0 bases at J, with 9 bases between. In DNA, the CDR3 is TGTGCCAGCAGCTACGACAGCCCTAACTATGGCTACACCTTC. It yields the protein CASSYDSPNYGYTF.

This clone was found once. The CDR3, as DNA: TGTGCCAGCACGGGGACAGGGATTGGAAAACTGTTTTTT. Protein: CASTGTGIGKLFF. The gene calls are TRBV2 and TRBJ1-4, with 9 bases lining up with TRBD1. CDR3 length: 13 residues. Losses at the gene ends were 7 bases for V and 10 bases for J; bases not matched to a gene: 7. Germline CDR1 and CDR2: SNHLY and FYNNEI.

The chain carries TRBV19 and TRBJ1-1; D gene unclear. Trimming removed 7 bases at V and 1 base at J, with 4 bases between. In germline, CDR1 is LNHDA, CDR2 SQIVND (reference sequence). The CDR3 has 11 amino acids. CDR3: CASKRNTEAFF. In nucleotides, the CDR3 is TGTGCCAGTAAGCGGAACACTGAAGCTTTCTTT.

The CDR3 DNA sequence: TGTGCCAGCAGTCCCTCTAGCACAGATACGCAGTATTTT. The encoded protein is CASSPSSTDTQYF. The chain employs TRBV7-3 and TRBJ2-3; D unclear. Germline values: CDR1 SGHTA, CDR2 FQGTGA. The length of the CDR3 is 13 residues. V lost 6 bases, J lost 0 bases, and 7 bases lay in between. The full variable domain, in which reference TRBV7-3 and TRBJ2-3 provide the parts outside the CDR3, is GAGVSQTPSNKVTEKGKYVELRCDPISGHTALYWYRQSLGQGPEFLIYFQGTGAADDSGLPNDRFFAVRPEGSVSTLKIQRTERGDSAVYLCASSPSSTDTQYFGPGTRLTVL.

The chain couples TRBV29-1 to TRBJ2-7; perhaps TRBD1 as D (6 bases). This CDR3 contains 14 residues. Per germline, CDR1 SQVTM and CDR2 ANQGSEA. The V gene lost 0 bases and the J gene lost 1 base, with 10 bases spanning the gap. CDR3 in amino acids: CSVEDLGGSYEQYF. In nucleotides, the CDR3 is TGCAGCGTTGAAGATCTAGGGGGATCCTACGAGCAGTACTTC.

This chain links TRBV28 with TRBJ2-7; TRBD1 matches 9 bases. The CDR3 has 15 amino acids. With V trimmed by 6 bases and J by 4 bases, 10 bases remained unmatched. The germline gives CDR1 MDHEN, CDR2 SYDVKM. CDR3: CASSSSDRGSYEQYF. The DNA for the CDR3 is TGTGCCAGCAGCTCCTCCGACAGGGGGTCATACGAGCAGTACTTC. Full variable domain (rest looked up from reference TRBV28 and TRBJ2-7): DVKVTQSSRYLVKRTGEKVFLECVQDMDHENMFWYRQDPGLGLRLIYFSYDVKMKEKGDIPEGYSVSREKKERFSLILESASTNQTSMYLCASSSSDRGSYEQYFGPGTRLTVT.

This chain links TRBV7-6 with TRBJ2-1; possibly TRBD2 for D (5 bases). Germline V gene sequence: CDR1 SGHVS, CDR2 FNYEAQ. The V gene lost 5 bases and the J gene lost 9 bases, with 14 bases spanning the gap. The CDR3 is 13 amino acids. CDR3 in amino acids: CASSPQSRGEQFF. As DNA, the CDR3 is TGTGCCAGCAGCCCTCAAAGCCGGGGTGAGCAGTTCTTC.

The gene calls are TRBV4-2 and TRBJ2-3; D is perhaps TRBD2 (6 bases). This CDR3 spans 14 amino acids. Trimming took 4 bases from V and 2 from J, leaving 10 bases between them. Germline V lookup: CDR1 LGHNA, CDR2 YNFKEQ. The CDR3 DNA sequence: TGTGCCAGCAGCCCCCAGCGGGTCACAGATACGCAGTATTTT. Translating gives CASSPQRVTDTQYF.

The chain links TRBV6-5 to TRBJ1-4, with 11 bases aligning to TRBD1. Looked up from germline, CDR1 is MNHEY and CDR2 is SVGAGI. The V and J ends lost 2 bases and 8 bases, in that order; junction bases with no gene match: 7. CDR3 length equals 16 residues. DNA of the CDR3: TGTGCCAGCAGTTACGTTCGGGACAGGGGGGTGGAAAAACTGTTTTTT. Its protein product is CASSYVRDRGVEKLFF.

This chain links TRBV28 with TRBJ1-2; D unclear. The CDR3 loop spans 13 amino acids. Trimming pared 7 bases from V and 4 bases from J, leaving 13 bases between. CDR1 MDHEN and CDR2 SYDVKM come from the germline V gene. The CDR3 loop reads CASTEQMIYGYTF. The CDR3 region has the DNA TGTGCCAGCACCGAACAGATGATCTATGGCTACACCTTC.

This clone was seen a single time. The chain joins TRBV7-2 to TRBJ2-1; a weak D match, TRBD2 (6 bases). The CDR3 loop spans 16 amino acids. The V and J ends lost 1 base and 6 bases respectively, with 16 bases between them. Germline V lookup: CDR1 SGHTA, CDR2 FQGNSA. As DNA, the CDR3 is TGTGCCAGCAGCTTAGTAGCGGCGGCCGCCGCCAATGAGCAGTTCTTC. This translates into CASSLVAAAAANEQFF.

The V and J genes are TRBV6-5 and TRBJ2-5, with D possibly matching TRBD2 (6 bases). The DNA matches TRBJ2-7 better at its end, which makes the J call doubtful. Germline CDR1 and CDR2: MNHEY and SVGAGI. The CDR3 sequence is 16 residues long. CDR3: CASSYGGGGATYEQYF. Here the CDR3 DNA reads TGTGCCAGCAGTTACGGGGGTGGCGGGGCCACCTACGAGCAGTACTTC.